One T cell receptor beta chain is described in this entry. Its binding antigen is unknown. No quality values exist for individual bases; no much larger clone is one base distant. In the prospective study, participants were roughly 18 to 90 years old, resided in about two dozen geographic areas of the United States, and were enrolled through a virtual design. In the prospective study, participants were assigned to cohorts based on the clinical history participants reported in a screening survey and a study questionnaire. Each participant in the prospective study had whole blood, serum and a nasopharyngeal or oropharyngeal swab collected by mobile phlebotomists. Prospective study participants could optionally give additional blood draws and questionnaires over a roughly 2-month period. Before DNA extraction, blood samples from the prospective study were shipped at room temperature or frozen. The sample belongs to a study of blood T cell repertoires in COVID-19 (TCRdb year 2020). Background for the entire study: Samples from collaborators originated in the United States, Italy and Spain and spanned both the acute and convalescent phases of COVID-19. The sample metadata nearly always contained a de-identified subject ID, COVID-19 status, age in years and sex. The samples were drawn from two sources: the first 160 participants of the ongoing ImmuneRACE study, and about 1,300 subjects contributed by 6 global collaborators. The dataset comprised deeply sampled blood TCRbeta repertoires from subjects exposed to, actively infected with, or recovered from COVID-19. The repertoires were released in a freely available public database intended as a resource for research on the immune response to SARS-CoV-2. Where HLA class I and class II types were available, the types were taken from metadata supplied by the sample provider, not from assay-based typing. The material from the prospective study consisted of cDNA or gDNA derived from T cells, B-cell-depleted T cells, or PBMCs.

Overall study results and their limits: The amount of clinical and demographic metadata varied by source and participant and was provided uncurated.

The CDR3 covers 16 residues, taking in both the cysteine and the phenylalanine. The CDR3 DNA has 48 bases and is translated from base 1. The immunoSEQ Assay, a bias-controlled multiplex PCR, was used to amplify TCRbeta CDR3 regions from genomic DNA. Regarding the original processing steps: The number of nucleated cells in each sample was estimated by amplification of reference gene primers within the assay. Sequence reads were collapsed and filtered to measure the absolute abundance of every unique TCRbeta CDR3 rearrangement. Productive Simpson clonality was computed per sample as the square root of Simpson's diversity index over productive rearrangements. The table was pulled from immuneACCESS by TCRdb, which kept in-frame rearrangements only. Such tables lose some clones; where checked, under half of the loss comes from unresolved V genes, and the rest has no known cause. The D gene and trimming were derived from the DNA, and the V and J assignments and clone size from that table. This sample is represented by 130,000 or so clones; around 80% of them were singletons. More than 2% of the sample rests with the top ten.

The sequence is built from TRBV21-1 and TRBJ2-3; the table's D call, TRBD1, has no DNA check behind it. TRBV21-1 is given as a pseudogene. This sequence was found in a man aged 35-49 years with acute COVID-19. Sequences were obtained from PBMCs or T cells enriched from blood (not recorded which). The CDR3: CASSDRGKDVSDTQYF. Read as DNA, the sequence is TGTGCCAGCAGCGACAGGGGGAAAGATGTATCAGATACGCAGTATTTT.